Included here is one TCR beta chain sequence, with context. The antigen remains unidentified. The data were obtained in a study of graft-versus-host responses after intestinal transplantation. As for the study in general: Tacrolimus and steroids were given for two to four years to all recipients after anti-thymocyte globulin induction.

V was cut by 5 bases and J by 4 bases, with 12 bases left in between. Germline assignment: CDR1 SEHNR and CDR2 FQNEAQ (reference sequence). The CDR3 is 14 residues long. The method was immunoSEQ multiplex PCR; TCRdb's version includes in-frame clones alone and lacks a portion of them. In the table there are roughly 100,000 clones, approximately 84% of which are singletons. The material was unstimulated CD4+ T cells sorted from spleen or lymph node cells, obtained before intestinal transplant. The TCR sequence derives from a human donor who received an intestinal transplant. The rearrangement links TRBV7-9 to TRBJ2-1; D is possibly TRBD2 (6 bases). The CDR3 region has the DNA TGTGCCAGCAGCCGCCGGGACTTTTACAATGAGCAGTTCTTC. This translates into CASSRRDFYNEQFF.